The present T cell receptor beta chain was sequenced within a study of T cell repertoires in cytomegalovirus infection. The trim removed 3 bases at V and 3 bases at J, leaving 10 bases unmatched. There are 18 residues in the CDR3. Germline CDR1 and CDR2: MGHRA and YSYEKL. This clonotype came up once. Antigen: not known. TCRdb re-analysed the reads in MiXCR, keeping a single row per CDR3 protein. The table shows about 770,000 distinct CDR3 sequences, with under 35% occurring only once. Sequences were derived from cultured CD8+ T cells from PBMCs, sampled from culture after CMV antigen stimulation. The source is a human donor in good health (CMV status not recorded). Some clones in this sample may be carry-over from other donors' samples. The chain recombines TRBV4-1 with TRBJ2-1, with 11 bases fitting TRBD2. The CDR3 nucleotides read TGCGCCAGCAGCCAGATTAGCGGGGGGGCTGGTTACTACAATGAGCAGTTCTTC. It encodes CASSQISGGAGYYNEQFF.